Presented here are 12 T cell receptor beta chains from one specimen sequenced in a study of blood T cells in healthy people across ages. PCR was performed a second time for about 7 to 11 cycles using a sample-barcoded 5' primer and a J-beta primer mix. A single record per CDR3 protein comes from TCRdb applying MiXCR to the 5' RACE reads. Of about 700,000 distinct CDR3 sequences listed, about 32% are singletons. The sample consisted of blood. Receptors originate from a woman of 80 years or more in good health.

This clonotype was seen a few times. This could be a read error, since a much larger clone is one nucleotide away. This chain joins TRBV5-5 and TRBJ1-2, with D possibly being TRBD1 (5 bases). Per germline, CDR1 SGHKS and CDR2 YYEKEE (reference sequence). The CDR3 is 14 amino acids. CDR3 residues: CASSLVAGDYGHTF. CDR3 nucleotides: TGTGCCAGCAGCTTGGTGGCGGGGGACTATGGCCACACCTTC.

About this clonotype: A read error may account for a junction end that differs from germline. V and J are TRBV7-9 and TRBJ1-1, with 8 bases lining up with TRBD1. CDR1 is SEHNR and CDR2 is FQNEAQ in the germline V gene (reference sequence). The CDR3 extends over 13 amino acids. Here the CDR3 DNA reads TGTGCCGGCAGCGGGGACAGGATCACTGAAGCTTTCTTT. Translated, it gives CAGSGDRITEAFF.

This clonotype was detected a few times. A much larger clone lies one base from this, so it may be a read error. The V gene is TRBV14, the J gene TRBJ2-3, with D perhaps TRBD2 (5 bases). The V gene lost 2 bases and the J gene lost 8 bases, with 11 bases spanning the gap. CDR1 and CDR2 (germline): SGHDN, FVKESK. This CDR3 spans 13 amino acids. The CDR3 coding sequence is TGTGCCAGCAGCCAATCTCCCCGGGGTACGCAGTATTTT. This encodes CASSQSPRGTQYF.

This clonotype was picked up one time. The chain combines TRBV15 with TRBJ2-5; TRBD2 aligns across 9 bases. This CDR3 spans 17 amino acids. Germline assignment: CDR1 LNHNV and CDR2 YYDKDF (reference sequence). V dropped 0 bases and J dropped 11; count of bases not matched to a gene: 16. CDR3 sequence reads: CATSRDHSGRRDNEQYF. CDR3 DNA sequence: TGTGCCACCAGCAGAGACCATAGCGGGAGACGGGACAATGAGCAGTACTTC.

This clonotype was observed many times. The rearrangement uses TRBV6-6 and TRBJ2-5; D gene unclear. CDR1 MNHNY and CDR2 SVGAGI come from the germline V gene (reference sequence). V was clipped by 6 bases and J by 7 bases, with 15 bases between them. CDR3 length: 13 residues. Here the CDR3 DNA reads TGTGCCAGCAGATATCCCGAGGAAGGGACCCAGTACTTC. Translated, it gives CASRYPEEGTQYF.

There are many counts of this clonotype. The chain joins TRBV9 to TRBJ2-1, with 11 bases matching TRBD2. V was clipped by 2 bases and J by 0 bases; unmatched bases: 7. From germline, CDR1 is SGDLS and CDR2 YYNGEE. This CDR3 is built from 18 residues. CDR3 region: CASSVSSGGASSYNEQFF. As DNA, the CDR3 is TGTGCCAGCAGCGTCAGTAGCGGGGGGGCCAGCTCCTACAATGAGCAGTTCTTC.

This clonotype came up many times. The V and J genes are TRBV20-1 and TRBJ2-7, with D possibly being TRBD2 (5 bases). The length of the CDR3 is 14 residues. The V end lost 0 bases, the J end lost 2 bases, and 11 bases lay between the germline ends. Germline CDR1 and CDR2: DFQATT and SNEGSKA (reference sequence). The CDR3 loop is CSARDLERAYEQYF. Here the CDR3 DNA reads TGCAGTGCTAGAGATTTAGAGAGGGCCTACGAGCAGTACTTC.

In its sample, this clonotype was seen a few times. The chain has TRBV7-9 and TRBJ1-2; TRBD1 might be the D (6 bases). V lost 4 bases and J 8 bases, leaving 17 bases between the germline ends. CDR3 length: 14 amino acids. In germline, CDR1 is SEHNR, CDR2 FQNEAQ (reference sequence). The CDR3 DNA sequence: TGTGCCAGCAGCTGGGGCCGACAGGAAAGGGGCTACACCTTC. Translating it yields CASSWGRQERGYTF.

As regards this clonotype: At one of its ends the junction is not consistent with the germline gene, which may arise from a read error. V and J are TRBV9 and TRBJ2-1, with 7 positions matching TRBD1. Germline CDR1 reads SGDLS; CDR2 reads YYNGEE. The length of the CDR3 is 15 residues. CDR3 DNA: TGTGCCAGCGGCGTACGGGACAGCTCCTACAATGAGCAGTTCTTC. This codes for CASGVRDSSYNEQFF.

Here the CDR3 DNA reads TGCGCCAGCAGCCGAGATGGACAGGGTTTAGGAGATACGCAGTATTTT. This encodes CASSRDGQGLGDTQYF. The genes are TRBV4-3 and TRBJ2-3; TRBD1 aligns across 8 bases. The V and J ends lost 4 bases and 5 bases, in that order; junction bases with no gene match: 11. Germline assignment: CDR1 LGHNA and CDR2 YSLEER. This CDR3 is 16 amino acids long.

This clonotype showed up many times. The chain employs TRBV6-4 and TRBJ2-3; 8 bases are shared with TRBD2. This CDR3 region has 13 residues. From germline, CDR1 is MRHNA and CDR2 SNTAGT. V shed 4 bases, J shed 5 bases, and the junction held 2 bases outside the gene matches. The CDR3 region has the DNA TGTGCCAGCAGTGCCCTAGCGGGAGATACGCAGTATTTT. It specifies CASSALAGDTQYF.

The chain carries TRBV13 and TRBJ2-7; D is undetermined. The assigned J gene may be wrong: the sequence end matches TRBJ2-5 better. Germline values: CDR1 PRHDT, CDR2 FYEKMQ (reference sequence). This CDR3 comprises 14 residues. The CDR3 bases are TGTGCCAGCAGCTTAGGCCGAAGTTCCGAGACCCAGTACTTC. Translating gives CASSLGRSSETQYF.